The 18 T cell receptor beta chains below all came from one sample that was sequenced in a study of blood T cells in healthy people across ages. PCR was performed a second time for roughly 7 to 12 cycles using a sample-barcoded 5' primer and a J-beta primer mix. Each CDR3 protein gets one entry after TCRdb re-called the 5' RACE reads with MiXCR. The sample carries over 1.5 million distinct CDR3 sequences, roughly 50% recorded once. Specimen: blood. The receptors originated from a woman in her forties in good health.

This chain links TRBV29-1 with TRBJ2-3, with 9 positions matching TRBD1. Germline trimming cut 6 bases from V and 3 bases from J; bases unmatched to any gene: 10. CDR3 length: 15 residues. In germline, CDR1 is SQVTM, CDR2 ANQGSEA. In DNA, the CDR3 is TGCAGCGTGGCTAGGGACAGGGATGCAACAGATACGCAGTATTTT. It translates to CSVARDRDATDTQYF.

This chain links TRBV4-1 with TRBJ2-1; TRBD1 might be the D (5 bases). Germline CDR1 and CDR2: MGHRA and YSYEKL. V was shortened by 4 bases and J by 6 bases, with 13 bases between the two germline ends. This CDR3 has 14 residues. The CDR3 is CASSPPDRSNEQFF. The CDR3 DNA reads TGCGCCAGCAGCCCACCCGACAGAAGCAATGAGCAGTTCTTC.

This clonotype has just a few counts. The chain employs TRBV7-2 and TRBJ2-1; 13 bases agree with TRBD2. The CDR3 totals 18 residues. V shed 4 bases and J 0 bases; nucleotides not matched to a gene: 6. Germline V lookup: CDR1 SGHTA, CDR2 FQGNSA. The CDR3 spells CASSSKWTSGGSYNEQFF. CDR3 nucleotides: TGTGCCAGCAGCTCGAAATGGACTAGCGGGGGCTCCTACAATGAGCAGTTCTTC.

V and J are TRBV10-3 and TRBJ2-1; unclear D gene. Trimming took off 10 bases at V and 0 bases at J, with 16 bases between the two ends. Germline V gene sequence: CDR1 ENHRY, CDR2 SYGVKD. This CDR3 contains 15 residues. CDR3 protein: CATRPHDSSYNEQFF. The CDR3 DNA follows: TGTGCCACCCGACCCCACGATAGCTCCTACAATGAGCAGTTCTTC.

The chain combines TRBV10-3 with TRBJ2-5, with TRBD2 matching over 8 bases. The CDR3 runs 18 residues. J lost 1 base, V lost 3 bases, and 13 bases had no gene match. Germline CDR1 is ENHRY and CDR2 is SYGVKD. This chain's CDR3 is CAISESQLAGGAQETQYF. For the CDR3, the DNA is TGTGCCATCAGTGAATCCCAATTGGCGGGGGGCGCCCAAGAGACCCAGTACTTC.

The chain carries TRBV11-2 and TRBJ2-1; possible D gene TRBD1, 5 bases. Germline CDR1 and CDR2: SGHAT and FQNNGV. The ends were cut back, 2 bases at V and 9 bases at J, with 14 bases in the middle. This CDR3 comprises 14 residues. Written as DNA, the CDR3 is TGTGCCAGCAGCTTACTTGCTACGACAGCTGAGCAGTTCTTC. Its protein product is CASSLLATTAEQFF.

This chain uses TRBV2 with TRBJ1-4; 8 nucleotides match TRBD1. The germline CDR1 and CDR2 sequences are SNHLY and FYNNEI. The CDR3 is 14 residues long. Trimming removed 4 bases from V and 12 bases from J; junction bases left unmatched: 10. CDR3 sequence: CASSGRTGSKELFF. As DNA, the CDR3 is TGTGCCAGCAGTGGGCGGACAGGGTCGAAGGAACTGTTTTTT.

This rearrangement joins TRBV3-1 to TRBJ2-7; 10 nucleotides match TRBD2. Germline V gives CDR1 LGHDT, CDR2 YNNKEL (reference sequence). The V segment lost 1 base and the J segment 4 bases; nucleotides outside the gene matches: 7. CDR3 length equals 16 residues. The CDR3 loop reads CASSQVSAGGLYEQYF. The CDR3 region has the DNA TGTGCCAGCAGCCAAGTCTCAGCGGGGGGGTTATACGAGCAGTACTTC.

V is TRBV20-1 and J is TRBJ1-1, with TRBD1 as a possible D gene (6 bases). This CDR3 is built from 14 residues. The germline V gene has CDR1 DFQATT and CDR2 SNEGSKA (reference sequence). Trimming took 6 bases from V and 5 from J, leaving 19 bases between them. The CDR3 bases are TGCAGTGCGCCGCACGCGGACAGTTGGACTGAAGCTTTCTTT. Residues: CSAPHADSWTEAFF.

The chain carries TRBV7-2 and TRBJ1-5, with D tentatively TRBD1 (5 bases). The CDR3 loop spans 15 amino acids. The germline gives CDR1 SGHTA, CDR2 FQGNSA. V dropped 2 bases and J dropped 7 bases, with 15 bases sitting between them. CDR3 bases: TGTGCCAGCAGCTTATCTGGGGGATTAGGCCAGCCCCAGCATTTT. It is translated as CASSLSGGLGQPQHF.

This sequence joins TRBV4-1 and TRBJ2-5; D is undetermined. V lost 0 bases and J 1 base, leaving 9 bases between the germline ends. The CDR3 consists of 15 residues. CDR1 and CDR2 from the germline V gene are MGHRA and YSYEKL. The CDR3 spells CASSQDSTSQETQYF. Here the CDR3 DNA reads TGCGCCAGCAGCCAAGATAGTACCAGCCAAGAGACCCAGTACTTC.

The chain links TRBV9 to TRBJ2-6; D uncertain. This CDR3 is 16 amino acids long. Per the germline V gene, CDR1 is SGDLS and CDR2 is YYNGEE. V lost 0 bases, J lost 1 base, and 8 bases lay in between. The CDR3 DNA follows: TGTGCCAGCAGCGTAGGAATAGGGTCTGGGGCCAACGTCCTGACTTTC. This gives the protein CASSVGIGSGANVLTF.

The chain combines TRBV18 with TRBJ1-6; D possibly corresponds to TRBD1 (6 bases). Trimming removed 6 bases at V and 5 bases at J, with 14 bases between. This CDR3 has 15 amino acids. CDR1 and CDR2 (germline): KGHSH, LQKENI. The CDR3 loop is CASSVSGTHNSPLHF. The CDR3 DNA reads as TGTGCCAGCTCGGTTTCCGGGACACATAATTCACCCCTCCACTTT.

The chain employs TRBV12-3 or TRBV12-4 and TRBJ1-4; 7 positions match TRBD1. V shed 4 bases and J 7 bases; nucleotides not matched to a gene: 9. This CDR3 is built from 15 residues. DNA for the CDR3: TGTGCCAGCAGTTGGGGGGGGCAGGGGGTTGAAAAACTGTTTTTT. It specifies CASSWGGQGVEKLFF.

V and J are TRBV5-1 and TRBJ2-3; D is unclear. Per the germline V gene, CDR1 is SGHRS and CDR2 is YFSETQ. This CDR3 has 14 amino acids. The V end was cut by 6 bases, the J end by 0 bases, with 11 bases between. CDR3 amino acids: CASNRLSSTDTQYF. In DNA form, the CDR3 reads TGCGCCAGCAACCGGCTTTCTAGCACAGATACGCAGTATTTT.

V usage is TRBV20-1 and J usage is TRBJ1-5; 8 nucleotides align to TRBD1. Germline V gene sequence: CDR1 DFQATT, CDR2 SNEGSKA (reference sequence). The CDR3 contains 13 residues. V gave up 6 bases and J gave up 11 bases; unmatched junction bases: 12. The CDR3: CSAVGQGRDAQHF. In DNA, the CDR3 is TGCAGTGCAGTCGGACAGGGCCGGGATGCCCAGCATTTT.

The CDR3 DNA follows: TGCAGCGTTCACGGGGGCGTCAATGAGCAGTTCTTC. It yields the protein CSVHGGVNEQFF. The rearrangement joins TRBV29-1 to TRBJ2-1; the D call may be TRBD1 or TRBD2 (6 bases each). V lost 5 bases and J 6 bases, leaving 11 bases between the germline ends. CDR3 length: 12 amino acids. Per the germline V gene, CDR1 is SQVTM and CDR2 is ANQGSEA.

V gene TRBV7-2 combines with J gene TRBJ2-4, with unresolved D. The J call could be wrong; TRBJ2-5 is a better fit for the DNA end. Looked up from germline, CDR1 is SGHTA and CDR2 is FQGNSA. This CDR3 comprises 15 residues. This CDR3 is CASSPSRLFQETQYF. The CDR3 coding sequence is TGTGCCAGCAGCCCATCCAGACTCTTCCAAGAGACCCAGTACTTC.